This TCR beta chain stems from a study of chemoradiotherapy in HPV16-positive cancers. General observations from the study: During treatment, candidate HPV-specific clones and E7-related motifs expanded in tumor.

With regard to this clone: Its specificity is unknown.

TCRdb's copy holds only in-frame clones and misses some; the assay was immunoSEQ multiplex PCR. The table includes 4,500 to 7,000 clones, around 80% detected once. Samples were taken several times over chemoradiotherapy. The CDR3 is made up of 16 amino acids. The germline V gene has CDR1 MGHRA and CDR2 YSYEKL. The V end was cut by 0 bases, the J end by 2 bases, with 11 bases between. Specimen collection occurred from a patient who underwent chemoradiotherapy. The V gene is TRBV4-1, the J gene TRBJ1-5; tentatively, D is TRBD1 (5 bases). This TCR derives from a human donor with HPV-associated anogenital cancer. Written as DNA, the CDR3 is TGCGCCAGCAGCCAAGATGGGGGAGTAGGCAATCAGCCCCAGCATTTT. It codes for CASSQDGGVGNQPQHF.